This TCR beta chain was documented in a study of T-cell memory formation after mild COVID-19 (dated by TCRdb to about 2021). For the study in its entirety: TCR sequence clusters from the two donors were largely donor specific. Longitudinal TCRalpha and TCRbeta repertoire sequencing tracked T-cell clones expanding and contracting after mild COVID-19 in a couple of donors. Two young, previously healthy adult volunteers made up the cohort, one male and one female. Findings and caveats that apply to the study as a whole: Contracting CD4+ clones turned up mainly in the CM and EM memory subsets, whereas EMRA was where CD8+ clones were enriched. SARS-CoV-2 specificity was not confirmed for the second-wave clones peaking on day 37. Balanced CD4/CD8 phenotypes were observed for clones contracting from day 15 to 85, whereas a bias towards CD4+ was observed for a second wave of clones expanding from day 15 to 37. Only a couple of mild cases were covered by the study, and larger cohorts that include severe cases with pre-infection samples were considered necessary. The detection of some responding clones in pre-infection memory suggests that pre-existing cross-reactive memory T cells joined the SARS-CoV-2 response.

PBMCs were isolated by Ficoll-Paque density gradient centrifugation. Sequencing relied on an Illumina NovaSeq 6000. TCRalpha and TCRbeta cDNA libraries were constructed by 5'RACE with constant-segment primers, with sample barcodes and unique molecular identifiers being introduced. Trizol reagent was used to extract RNA from every sample. Libraries were amplified in two PCR steps, with a second sample barcode and Illumina TruSeq adapters added in the second step. Libraries were sequenced on an Illumina NovaSeq with 2 x 150 bp paired-end reads. In the source study's methods: Demultiplexing of reads and collapsing into UMI-guided consensus sequences were performed with migec v1.2.7. Using mixcr v2.1.11, the UMI consensuses were aligned to TRA and TRB V and J templates and assembled into clonotypes. A clonotype was counted as expanded or contracted only when both edgeR and NoisET called the clonotype significant, with the noise models trained on biological replicates. For edgeR calls, the cutoffs were a false discovery rate-adjusted p below 0.01 and a log2 fold-change threshold of 1. As an exploratory analysis of dynamics, max-normalized trajectories of the 1000 most abundant clonotypes were examined by PCA with hierarchical clustering. Each responding clone was given a CD4 or CD8 phenotype based on the CD4+ and CD8+ repertoires, which had been sequenced separately. TCRdb reprocessed the public reads (quality trimming at Q25 with fastp, clone calling with MiXCR) and kept in-frame beta chains. Here each entry gathers all rows of one CDR3 protein and keeps the most common genes and DNA. The V and J calls shown here were made by TCRdb, not taken from the authors' results. Across this sample there are approximately 270,000 distinct CDR3 sequences, with around 15% seen only once. Of the sample, approximately 23% falls within the top ten clones.

With regard to this clonotype: The target of this receptor is not known. It has no much larger one-base neighbor in the sample; base qualities were not kept.

The CDR3 goes from the cysteine to the phenylalanine over 16 residues. Of all the DNA, just the CDR3 is kept, 48 bases in frame from base 1. Trimming takes 4 bases from V and 4 bases from J, and the germline ends sit 18 bases apart. CDR1 is given as SGHRS and CDR2 as YFSETQ, both from the germline V gene. The sequence derives from a man between 18 and 35 years old who had mild COVID-19 (a few samples of this study predate the infection). The sample titles of this study are shuffled in the database, so cell type and time point are left out; the donor was told from shared clones. The chain uses TRBV5-1 and TRBJ1-3; no D gene is confidently identified. Sequences were obtained from PBMCs or a T cell subset sorted from them (not recorded which). The CDR3 sequence is CASSPGGRPTGNTIYF. The DNA reads as follows: TGCGCCAGCAGCCCCGGCGGCAGACCTACGGGAAACACCATATATTTT.